What follows describes a single TCR beta chain. The sample comes from a study of blood T cell repertoires in COVID-19. Study background: Sources were T cells, B-cell-depleted T cells, or PBMCs; the material itself was cDNA or gDNA.

J was trimmed by 3 bases and V by 5 bases; bases with no gene match: 5. Germline V lookup: CDR1 LGHNA, CDR2 YNFKEQ. This CDR3 comprises 14 residues. Recruitment covered about 25 US areas and drew participants whose ages spanned roughly 18 to 90 years. Produced via immunoSEQ multiplex PCR; TCRdb's table is partial and in-frame only. The sample shows some 180,000 clones, roughly 80% of them seen only once. The chain is built from TRBV4-2 and TRBJ2-7; 9 bases map to TRBD1. Source material: PBMCs or T cells enriched from blood (not recorded which). This clonotype was sampled from a woman aged 60 to 75 with acute COVID-19. In DNA, the CDR3 is TGTGCCAGCAGCTCGGGACAGGGAGACTACGAGCAGTACTTC. The encoded protein is CASSSGQGDYEQYF.